The T cell receptor (beta chain) described here comes from a study of persistence of HIV-infected CD4 T cells. Study-level information: Median time on suppressive ART was seven to nine years.

Germline-derived CDR1 and CDR2 are MNHEY and SVGAGI. This CDR3 has 14 amino acids. V was pared by 6 bases and J by 8 bases, with 8 bases of the junction left unmatched. The immunoSEQ assay was version 4, run in survey mode. Sequencing was performed with immunoSEQ multiplex PCR; in TCRdb, only in-frame clones are kept and a portion is missing. The sample contains roughly 43,000 clones, roughly 90% of which appear only once. Cells were stimulated nonspecifically with anti-CD3/anti-CD28 magnetic beads. Sorting of responding CD4+ T cells relied on upregulated CD40 ligand together with CD69. Plasma HIV-1 RNA stayed below 50 copies/mL for at least 4 years. This clone was seen a single time. The antigen is undetermined. Study results and limitations: Antigen-responding cells were enriched for degenerate expanded CDR3beta sequences.

Material: CD4+ T cells sorted from PBMCs after roughly 17-hour stimulation, obtained from a patient who received antiretroviral therapy. The source of this sequence is an adult man with HIV who was CMV-seropositive. The J gene is TRBJ1-2, the V gene TRBV6-5; TRBD1 aligns across 11 bases. CDR3 DNA sequence: TGTGCCAGCAGCAGGACAGGGGGCCCTAGGGGCTACACCTTC. Its protein product is CASSRTGGPRGYTF.